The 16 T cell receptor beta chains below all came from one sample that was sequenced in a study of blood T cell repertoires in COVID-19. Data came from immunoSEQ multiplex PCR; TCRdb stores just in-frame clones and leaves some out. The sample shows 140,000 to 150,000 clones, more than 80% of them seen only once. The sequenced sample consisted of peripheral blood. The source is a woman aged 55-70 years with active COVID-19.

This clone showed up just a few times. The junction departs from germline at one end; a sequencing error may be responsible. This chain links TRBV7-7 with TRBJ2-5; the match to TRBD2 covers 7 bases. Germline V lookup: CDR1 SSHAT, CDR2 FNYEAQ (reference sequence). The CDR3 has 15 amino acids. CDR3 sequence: CASSSGGSGQETQYF. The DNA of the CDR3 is TGTGCTAGCAGCTCCGGGGGGTCGGGCCAAGAGACCCAGTACTTC.

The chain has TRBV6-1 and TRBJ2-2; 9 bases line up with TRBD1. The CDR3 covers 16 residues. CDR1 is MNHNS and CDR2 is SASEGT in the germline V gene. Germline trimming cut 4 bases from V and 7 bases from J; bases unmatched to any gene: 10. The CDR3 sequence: CASSGRGQGRSGELFF. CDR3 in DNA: TGTGCCAGCAGTGGTCGGGGACAGGGAAGAAGCGGGGAGCTGTTTTTT.

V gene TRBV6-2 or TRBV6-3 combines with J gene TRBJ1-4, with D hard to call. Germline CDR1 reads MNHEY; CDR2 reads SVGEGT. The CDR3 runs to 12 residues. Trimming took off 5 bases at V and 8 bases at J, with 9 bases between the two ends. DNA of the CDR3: TGTGCCAGCAGTACTTCCGTGGAAAAACTGTTTTTT. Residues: CASSTSVEKLFF.

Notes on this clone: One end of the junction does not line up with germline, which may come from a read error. The CDR3 nucleotides read TGTGCCAGCTCACAGCTAGCGGGAGGTGGCACAGATACGCAATATTTT. Translation: CASSQLAGGGTDTQYF. This chain joins TRBV18 and TRBJ2-3; 11 bases align to TRBD2. The CDR3 runs 16 residues. The germline gives CDR1 KGHSH, CDR2 LQKENI.

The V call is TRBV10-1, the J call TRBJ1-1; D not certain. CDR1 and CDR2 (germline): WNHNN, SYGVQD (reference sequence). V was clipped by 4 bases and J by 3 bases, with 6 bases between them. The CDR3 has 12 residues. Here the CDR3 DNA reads TGCGCCAGCAGTGTCGGGGACACTGAAGCTTTCTTT. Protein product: CASSVGDTEAFF.

In DNA form, the CDR3 reads TGTGCCAGCAGTGATCAAGGGACAGGGCTGGGCACTGAAGCTTTCTTT. It codes for CASSDQGTGLGTEAFF. The chain recombines TRBV2 with TRBJ1-1, with 9 bases that match TRBD1. The germline V gene has CDR1 SNHLY and CDR2 FYNNEI. V was clipped by 3 bases and J by 4 bases; unmatched bases: 9. The length of the CDR3 is 16 residues.

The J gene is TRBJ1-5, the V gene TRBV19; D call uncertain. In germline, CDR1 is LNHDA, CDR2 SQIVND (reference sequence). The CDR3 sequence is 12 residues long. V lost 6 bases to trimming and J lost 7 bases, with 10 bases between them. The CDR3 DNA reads TGTGCCAGTAGGTTTCGAGGGCAGCCCCAGCATTTT. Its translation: CASRFRGQPQHF.

The CDR3 DNA is TGCAGCGTTGAGAGACAGGGGATGAACACTGAAGCTTTCTTT. Its translation: CSVERQGMNTEAFF. This rearrangement joins TRBV29-1 to TRBJ1-1, with 8 bases fitting TRBD1. The J segment lost 0 bases and the V segment lost 3 bases, leaving 3 bases of the junction unmatched. This CDR3 region has 14 residues. CDR1 SQVTM and CDR2 ANQGSEA come from the germline V gene.

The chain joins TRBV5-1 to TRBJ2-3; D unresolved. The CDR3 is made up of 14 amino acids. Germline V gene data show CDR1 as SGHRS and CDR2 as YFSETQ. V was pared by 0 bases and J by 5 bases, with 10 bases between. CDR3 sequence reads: CASSLGLLGDTQYF. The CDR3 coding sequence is TGCGCCAGCAGCTTGGGACTCTTGGGAGATACGCAGTATTTT.

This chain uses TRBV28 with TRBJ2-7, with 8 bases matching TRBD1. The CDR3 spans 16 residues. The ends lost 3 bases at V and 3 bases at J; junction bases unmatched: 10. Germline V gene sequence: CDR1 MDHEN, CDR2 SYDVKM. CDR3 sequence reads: CASSLTGWTGSYEQYF. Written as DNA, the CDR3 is TGTGCCAGCAGTTTGACGGGGTGGACAGGGAGCTACGAGCAGTACTTC.

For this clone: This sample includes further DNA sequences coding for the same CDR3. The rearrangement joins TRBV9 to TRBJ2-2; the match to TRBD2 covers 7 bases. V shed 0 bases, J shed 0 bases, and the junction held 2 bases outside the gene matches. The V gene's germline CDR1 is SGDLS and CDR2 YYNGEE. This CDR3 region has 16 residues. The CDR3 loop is CASSVGLAANTGELFF. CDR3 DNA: TGTGCCAGCAGCGTAGGACTAGCAGCGAACACCGGGGAGCTGTTTTTT.

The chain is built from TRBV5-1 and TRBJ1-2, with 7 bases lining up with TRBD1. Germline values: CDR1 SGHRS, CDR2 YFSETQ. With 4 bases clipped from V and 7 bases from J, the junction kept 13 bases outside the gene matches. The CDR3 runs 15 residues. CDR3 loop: CASSPVLAGGSGYTF. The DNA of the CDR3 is TGCGCCAGCAGCCCTGTCCTAGCAGGGGGATCTGGCTACACCTTC.

This CDR3 is CASRGGLAGDEQFF. CDR3 nucleotides: TGTGCCAGCAGGGGGGGACTAGCGGGAGATGAGCAGTTCTTC. The V call is TRBV28, the J call TRBJ2-1, with 14 bases identical to TRBD2. V was pared by 6 bases and J by 8 bases, with 3 bases of the junction left unmatched. This CDR3 has 14 amino acids. Germline CDR1 reads MDHEN; CDR2 reads SYDVKM.

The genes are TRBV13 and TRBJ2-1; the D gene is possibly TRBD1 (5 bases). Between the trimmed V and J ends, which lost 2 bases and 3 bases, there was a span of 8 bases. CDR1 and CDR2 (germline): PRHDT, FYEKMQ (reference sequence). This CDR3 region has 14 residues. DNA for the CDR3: TGTGCCAGCAGCTTATTGCAGGGCTACAATGAGCAGTTCTTC. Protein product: CASSLLQGYNEQFF.

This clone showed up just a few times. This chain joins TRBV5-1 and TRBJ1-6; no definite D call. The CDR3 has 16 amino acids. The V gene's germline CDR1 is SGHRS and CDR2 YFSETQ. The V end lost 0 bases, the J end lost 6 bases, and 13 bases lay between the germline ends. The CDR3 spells CASSLDSGSRNSPLHF. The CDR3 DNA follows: TGCGCCAGCAGCTTGGATTCCGGGTCCCGTAATTCACCCCTCCACTTT.

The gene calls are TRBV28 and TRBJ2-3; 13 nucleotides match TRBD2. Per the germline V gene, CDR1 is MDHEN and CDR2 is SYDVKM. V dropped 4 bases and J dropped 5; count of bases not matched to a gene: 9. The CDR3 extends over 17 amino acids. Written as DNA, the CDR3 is TGTGCCAGCAGTTCTTTGGGACTAGCGGGACAGGGAGATACGCAGTATTTT. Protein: CASSSLGLAGQGDTQYF. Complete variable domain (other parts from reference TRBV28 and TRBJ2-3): DVKVTQSSRYLVKRTGEKVFLECVQDMDHENMFWYRQDPGLGLRLIYFSYDVKMKEKGDIPEGYSVSREKKERFSLILESASTNQTSMYLCASSSLGLAGQGDTQYFGPGTRLTVL.